Below, one TCR beta chain is given with its context. Per the original methods: Scientists estimated how many nucleated cells there were by amplifying reference gene primers. Profiled with immunoSEQ multiplex PCR; TCRdb holds only in-frame clones, not every one. D and trimming were read from the DNA, whereas the V and J calls and clone size are those reported in that table. The data show around 190,000 clones, 75% to 90% seen once. The V and J ends lost 3 bases and 4 bases respectively, with 12 bases between them. The CDR3 contains 15 residues. Germline CDR1 is MNHNS and CDR2 is SASEGT. This record belongs to a study of blood T cell repertoires in COVID-19. Looking at the study overall: Sites in the United States, Italy and Spain provided acute and convalescent COVID-19 samples. Nucleic acid was either cDNA or gDNA, and it came from T cells, B-cell-depleted T cells, or PBMCs.

J is TRBJ2-2 and V is TRBV6-1, with D possibly TRBD2 on 6 matching bases. This clonotype originated in a man aged 25-45 years with acute or convalescent COVID-19. The sample taken for sequencing was peripheral blood. The CDR3 DNA is TGTGCCAGCAGTGATCACCGGAGGGGCACCGGGGAGCTGTTTTTT. This sequence encodes CASSDHRRGTGELFF.